Listed below are T cell receptor beta chains from one sample, sequenced in a study of blood T cell repertoires in COVID-19. TCRdb's table, derived via immunoSEQ multiplex PCR, lists solely in-frame clones and lacks some. The sample consists of a few hundred thousand clones, 87% of them appearing once. Material for sequencing was peripheral blood. These receptors were collected from a woman between 45 and 60 years old who had recovered from COVID-19. Both conserved end residues are part of each CDR3. D genes are given only for firm matches. A clone size is listed for some rows: how often the clone was seen (once, few, many), or a class if it is expanded.

11,TRBV20-1,NA,NA,TRBJ1-2,CSARVRDGYTF,TGCAGTGCTAGAGTACGGGATGGCTACACCTTC
14,TRBV19,NA,NA,TRBJ1-4,CASSIQGPNEKLFF,TGTGCCAGTAGTATACAGGGCCCCAATGAAAAACTGTTTTTT
17,TRBV19,TRBD1,NA,TRBJ1-4,CASSSLDRAATNEKLFF,TGTGCCAGTAGTTCCTTGGACAGGGCAGCAACTAATGAAAAACTGTTTTTT
15,TRBV9,TRBD2,NA,TRBJ2-7,CASSVATSGSYEQYF,TGTGCCAGCAGCGTAGCTACTAGCGGCTCCTACGAGCAGTACTTC
16,TRBV11-2,TRBD1,NA,TRBJ2-7,CASSQPTGTGAYEQYF,TGTGCCAGCAGCCAACCGACCGGGACAGGGGCGTACGAGCAGTACTTC
12,TRBV7-2,NA,once,TRBJ2-7,CASSSQGFEQYF,TGTGCCAGCAGCTCTCAGGGGTTCGAGCAGTACTTC
13,TRBV5-1,NA,NA,TRBJ2-1,CASSLVGGLEQFF,TGCGCCAGCAGCTTGGTCGGGGGGCTTGAGCAGTTCTTC
16,TRBV5-4,TRBD1,NA,TRBJ1-3,CASSPGQGRTGNTIYF,TGTGCCAGCAGCCCTGGACAGGGGAGGACTGGAAACACCATATATTTT
15,TRBV7-8,NA,NA,TRBJ2-2,CASSLDGPSSGELFF,TGTGCCAGCAGCTTAGATGGTCCTTCCAGCGGGGAGCTGTTTTTT
13,TRBV10-2,NA,NA,TRBJ1-1,CASSKTPNTEAFF,TGCGCCAGCAGTAAGACACCGAACACTGAAGCTTTCTTT
15,TRBV11-2,TRBD2,NA,TRBJ2-6,CASTNRGAGANVLTF,TGTGCCAGCACTAATCGGGGGGCTGGGGCCAACGTCCTGACTTTC
16,TRBV4-1,TRBD1,NA,TRBJ1-3,CASSQVRGQGGNTIYF,TGCGCCAGCAGCCAAGTTAGGGGACAGGGTGGAAACACCATATATTTT
17,TRBV30,TRBD1,NA,TRBJ2-2,CAWSGLGGQGNTGELFF,TGTGCCTGGAGTGGATTAGGCGGACAGGGGAACACCGGGGAGCTGTTTTTT
17,TRBV6-2/TRBV6-3,NA,NA,TRBJ2-3,CASSYSSNWRGTDTQYF,TGTGCCAGCAGTTACTCCTCGAACTGGAGAGGAACAGATACGCAGTATTTT
14,TRBV3-1/TRBV3-2,TRBD1,NA,TRBJ1-2,CASSLRGGGDGYTF,TGTGCCAGCAGCCTTCGTGGAGGGGGCGATGGCTACACCTTC
11,TRBV5-1,NA,NA,TRBJ2-5,CASSVLGTQYF,TGCGCCAGCAGCGTTCTCGGGACCCAGTACTTC